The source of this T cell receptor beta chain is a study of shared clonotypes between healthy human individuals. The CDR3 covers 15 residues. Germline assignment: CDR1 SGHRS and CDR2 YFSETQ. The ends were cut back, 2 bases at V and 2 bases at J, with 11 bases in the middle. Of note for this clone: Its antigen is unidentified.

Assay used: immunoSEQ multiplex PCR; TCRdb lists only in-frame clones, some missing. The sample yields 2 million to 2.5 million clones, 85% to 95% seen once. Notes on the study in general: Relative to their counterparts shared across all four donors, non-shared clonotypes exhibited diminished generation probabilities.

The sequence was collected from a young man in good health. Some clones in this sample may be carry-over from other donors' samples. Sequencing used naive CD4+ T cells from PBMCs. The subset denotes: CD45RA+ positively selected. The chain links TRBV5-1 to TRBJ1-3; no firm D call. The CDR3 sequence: CASSFDGGPGNTIYF. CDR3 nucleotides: TGCGCCAGCAGCTTCGACGGTGGACCTGGAAACACCATATATTTT.